Each of the 24 T cell receptor beta chains below was sequenced from the same sample in a study of shared clonotypes between healthy human individuals (dated by TCRdb to about 2020). Library method: the immunoSEQ multiplex PCR assay. The clones in this table, taken by TCRdb from immuneACCESS, are in-frame only. Not every clone is retained; where verified, under half of the shortfall comes from an unresolved V gene, and the cause of the rest is unknown. The sample profile shows about 500,000 clones; over 60% of them were found once. About 12% of the sample is taken by the ten largest. Sequenced input: PBMCs. These receptor sequences come from a woman aged 40 to 50 in good health. Some clones in this sample may be carry-over from other donors' samples.

The V and J genes are TRBV9 and TRBJ1-5; a weak D match, TRBD1 (6 bases). The CDR3 extends over 15 amino acids. Between the trimmed V and J ends, which lost 4 bases and 4 bases, there was a span of 15 bases. Germline lookup yields CDR1 SGDLS and CDR2 YYNGEE. This CDR3 reads CASSPTRGPNQPQHF. In nucleotides, the CDR3 is TGTGCCAGCAGCCCGACCCGGGGGCCGAATCAGCCCCAGCATTTT. Drawing the rest from reference TRBV9 and TRBJ1-5, the complete variable domain is DSGVTQTPKHLITATGQRVTLRCSPRSGDLSVYWYQQSLDQGLQFLIQYYNGEERAKGNILERFSAQQFPDLHSELNLSSLELGDSALYFCASSPTRGPNQPQHFGDGTRLSIL.

Worth noting for this clone: The junction does not match germline at one end; this may be a read error. The V and J genes are TRBV27 and TRBJ2-1; 11 bases are a match to TRBD2. CDR3 length equals 15 residues. The V gene's germline CDR1 is MNHEY and CDR2 SMNVEV (reference sequence). CDR3 sequence (DNA): TGTACCAGCAGTTTATTCACTAGCGGGAGTAATGAGCAGTTCTTC. The encoded protein is CTSSLFTSGSNEQFF.

The CDR3 loop is CASSLPGERAYEQYF. Written as DNA, the CDR3 is TGTGCCAGCAGCTTGCCGGGCGAAAGGGCCTACGAGCAGTACTTC. The gene calls are TRBV5-4 and TRBJ2-7; D gene unclear. Germline V gives CDR1 SGHNT, CDR2 YYREEE (reference sequence). V was trimmed by 1 base and J by 2 bases, leaving 13 bases between them. The CDR3 is 15 amino acids.

Of note for this clone: A far larger clone differs by one base, so this is likely a read error. This chain connects TRBV6-5 to TRBJ1-5; D is undetermined. Germline lookup yields CDR1 MNHEY and CDR2 SVGAGI. The CDR3 has 13 residues. The CDR3 DNA reads as TGTGCCAGCAGCCCGGCTAGCAATCAGCCCCAGCGTTTT. Residues: CASSPASNQPQRF.

On this clone itself: A far larger clone is only one base removed, so a read error is likely. The identical CDR3 is also encoded by other nucleotide sequences in the sample. The rearrangement links TRBV29-1 to TRBJ2-7; D uncertain. Germline CDR1 reads SQVTM; CDR2 reads ANQGSEA. Trimming removed 4 bases at V and 7 bases at J, with 14 bases between. This CDR3 spans 12 amino acids. The CDR3 DNA reads TGCAGCGTTGTCACCGCCAGCGATGAGCAGTACTTC. Protein: CSVVTASDEQYF.

This clone has a single count. This may arise from a read error, as a much more abundant clone is one base away. The conserved phenylalanine or tryptophan normally closing the CDR3 is absent here, so this likely arose from a read error. The chain links TRBV4-1 to TRBJ2-7, with D possibly matching TRBD2 (5 bases). The CDR3 is made up of 21 amino acids. Trimming took 0 bases from V and 2 from J, leaving 29 bases between them. The germline V gene encodes CDR1 MGHRA and CDR2 YSYEKL. CDR3 DNA sequence: TGCGCCAGCAGCCAAGATGTGCCGCGGGCAGGCTTCGTGGGTGTTCCCTACGAGCAGTACTCC. Protein sequence: CASSQDVPRAGFVGVPYEQYS.

As for this clone: A single base is all that separates this from a far larger clone, so a read error is likely. The chain uses TRBV10-3 and TRBJ1-2, with D perhaps TRBD1 (6 bases). Germline CDR1 and CDR2: ENHRY and SYGVKD. Trimming cost V 4 bases and J 7 bases, with 16 bases left between them. The CDR3 has 14 amino acids. In nucleotides, the CDR3 is TGTGCCATCAGTGGGTCGAACAGGGCAAGTGGCTACACCTTC. This encodes CAISGSNRASGYTF.

This chain links TRBV15 with TRBJ2-6, with D perhaps matching TRBD1 (5 bases). The CDR3 runs 15 residues. Germline CDR1 LNHNV, CDR2 YYDKDF (reference sequence). Trimming removed 5 bases at V and 0 bases at J, with 8 bases between. As DNA, the CDR3 is TGTGCCACCAGCGACAGCGTCTCTGGGGCCAACGTCCTGACTTTC. The encoded protein is CATSDSVSGANVLTF. The full variable domain, completed using reference TRBV15 and TRBJ2-6, is DAMVIQNPRYQVTQFGKPVTLSCSQTLNHNVMYWYQQKSSQAPKLLFHYYDKDFNNEADTPDNFQSRRPNTSFCFLDIRSPGLGDTAMYLCATSDSVSGANVLTFGAGSRLTVL.

The chain joins TRBV28 to TRBJ2-3; maybe TRBD2 (5 bases). The V and J ends lost 7 bases and 1 base respectively, with 15 bases between them. CDR1 and CDR2 from the germline V gene are MDHEN and SYDVKM. The CDR3 contains 15 residues. The CDR3 nucleotides are TGTGCCAGCAATCCCCCGGGAACTGGCACAGATACGCAGTATTTT. It yields the protein CASNPPGTGTDTQYF.

This clone was observed once. Compared with germline, one end of the junction differs, possibly owing to a read error. The V call is TRBV30, the J call TRBJ2-7; no definite D call. This CDR3 spans 16 amino acids. From germline, CDR1 is GTSNPN and CDR2 SVGIG (reference sequence). CDR3 coding DNA: TGTGCCTGGAGTGTATTTTCCATCCGTGGTCGAAGCGAGAAGTACTTC. Amino acid sequence: CAWSVFSIRGRSEKYF. Complete variable domain (other parts from reference TRBV30 and TRBJ2-7): SQTIHQWPATLVQPVGSPLSLECTVEGTSNPNLYWYRQAAGRGLQLLFYSVGIGQISSEVPQNLSASRPQDRQFILSSKKLLLSDSGFYLCAWSVFSIRGRSEKYFGPGTRLTVT.

V gene TRBV19 combines with J gene TRBJ1-1; D perhaps matches TRBD1 (5 bases). Germline-derived CDR1 and CDR2 are LNHDA and SQIVND (reference sequence). The CDR3 spans 12 residues. V was trimmed by 11 bases and J by 5 bases, leaving 15 bases between them. The CDR3 bases are TGTGCCGTCGAGGGGTTGGGGACTGAAGCTTTCTTT. Its protein product is CAVEGLGTEAFF.

The genes are TRBV2 and TRBJ2-7, with 9 bases aligning to TRBD1. CDR3 length equals 14 residues. The V segment lost 3 bases and the J segment 5 bases; nucleotides outside the gene matches: 5. Germline loops: CDR1 SNHLY, CDR2 FYNNEI. CDR3 nucleotides: TGTGCCAGCAGTGATTCCGGGACAGGGAACGAGCAGTACTTC. This gives the protein CASSDSGTGNEQYF.

The V and J genes are TRBV19 and TRBJ1-3, with unresolved D. CDR3 length: 14 residues. Trimming removed 5 bases from V and 4 bases from J, with 12 bases in between. Germline V gives CDR1 LNHDA, CDR2 SQIVND (reference sequence). Here the CDR3 reads CASSAGPTGNTIYF. The CDR3 nucleotides are TGTGCCAGTAGTGCCGGACCAACGGGAAACACCATATATTTT.

The rearrangement joins TRBV7-3 to TRBJ2-5; D could derive from TRBD1 or TRBD2 (5 bases each). Per the germline V gene, CDR1 is SGHTA and CDR2 is FQGTGA. CDR3 size: 15 residues. The V gene lost 5 bases and the J gene lost 2 bases, with 15 bases spanning the gap. The CDR3 sequence is CASSPTGTAQETQYF. The CDR3 DNA follows: TGTGCCAGCAGCCCGACCGGGACGGCACAAGAGACCCAGTACTTC.

V gene TRBV7-3 combines with J gene TRBJ2-2; 9 bases match TRBD1. The CDR3 extends over 17 amino acids. The V gene end was trimmed by 5 bases and the J gene end by 4 bases; junction bases not matched to a gene: 11. The V gene's germline CDR1 is SGHTA and CDR2 FQGTGA. The DNA for the CDR3 is TGTGCCAGCAGCCCACAGGGGGCGTCGTTTAGCACCGGGGAGCTGTTTTTT. It encodes CASSPQGASFSTGELFF.

The V and J genes are TRBV7-2 and TRBJ1-5, with no clear D. The CDR3 loop spans 13 amino acids. Trimming removed 3 bases from V and 0 bases from J, with 3 bases in between. CDR1 and CDR2 from the germline V gene are SGHTA and FQGNSA. The CDR3 DNA reads as TGTGCCAGCAGCTTTTCTAGCAATCAGCCCCAGCATTTT. This codes for CASSFSSNQPQHF. The entire variable domain, with the rest obtained from reference TRBV7-2 and TRBJ1-5, is as follows: GAGVSQSPSNKVTEKGKDVELRCDPISGHTALYWYRQSLGQGLEFLIYFQGNSAPDKSGLPSDRFSAERTGGSVSTLTIQRTQQEDSAVYLCASSFSSNQPQHFGDGTRLSIL.

The J gene is TRBJ1-2, the V gene TRBV10-3, with D maybe TRBD1 (5 bases). Germline V gene sequence: CDR1 ENHRY, CDR2 SYGVKD. The CDR3 contains 13 residues. V lost 3 bases and J 3 bases, leaving 8 bases between the germline ends. The CDR3 DNA sequence: TGTGCCATCAGTGACCCCAGGGACTATGGCTACACCTTC. This codes for CAISDPRDYGYTF.

Of note for this clone: A far larger clone differs by one base, so this is likely a read error. The conserved phenylalanine or tryptophan normally closing the CDR3 is absent here, so this likely arose from a read error. The chain combines TRBV7-9 with TRBJ2-4; D perhaps matches TRBD1 (5 bases). V lost 5 bases and J lost 7, with 12 bases in between. Germline V gives CDR1 SEHNR, CDR2 FQNEAQ (reference sequence). The CDR3 consists of 13 residues. This chain's CDR3 is CASSPTGANIQYL. The DNA for the CDR3 is TGTGCCAGCAGCCCCACTGGGGCGAACATTCAGTACCTC.

Regarding this clone: This may be a read error: a much more frequent sequence differs by one nucleotide. This same CDR3 is encoded by further DNA sequences in the sample. V is TRBV6-4 and J is TRBJ2-2; tentatively, D is TRBD1 or TRBD2 (5 bases each). The CDR3 contains 14 residues. V gave up 2 bases and J gave up 4 bases, with 8 bases separating them. Germline V lookup: CDR1 MRHNA, CDR2 SNTAGT. In DNA form, the CDR3 reads TGTGCCAGCAGTGACGGGACCAGCACCGGGGAGCTGTTTTTT. Amino acid sequence: CASSDGTSTGELFF.

Remarks on this clone: A much larger clonotype is one base distant, so this may be a read error. The chain carries TRBV7-2 and TRBJ1-3, with D unclear. In germline, CDR1 is SGHTA, CDR2 FQGNSA. Trimming removed 4 bases from V and 0 bases from J, with 10 bases in between. The CDR3 contains 15 residues. The chain's CDR3 is CASSSSPNSGNTIYF. The CDR3 nucleotides are TGTGCCAGCAGCTCTTCTCCTAACTCTGGAAACACCATATATTTT.

The gene calls are TRBV27 and TRBJ1-5, with D uncertain. Trimming took 10 bases from V and 3 from J, leaving 16 bases between them. Germline values: CDR1 MNHEY, CDR2 SMNVEV (reference sequence). The CDR3 covers 14 residues. This CDR3 is CATLWQTLNQPQHF. The CDR3, as DNA: TGTGCCACCCTATGGCAGACCCTCAATCAGCCCCAGCATTTT.

V is TRBV28 and J is TRBJ2-6; 10 bases match TRBD1. CDR3 length equals 18 residues. CDR1 MDHEN and CDR2 SYDVKM come from the germline V gene. Trimming cost V 3 bases and J 4 bases; bases outside gene matches: 9. The CDR3: CASSLTGTGVPGANVLTF. In DNA, the CDR3 is TGTGCCAGCAGTTTGACTGGGACAGGGGTTCCCGGGGCCAACGTCCTGACTTTC. The variable domain in full, completed from reference TRBV28 and TRBJ2-6, reads DVKVTQSSRYLVKRTGEKVFLECVQDMDHENMFWYRQDPGLGLRLIYFSYDVKMKEKGDIPEGYSVSREKKERFSLILESASTNQTSMYLCASSLTGTGVPGANVLTFGAGSRLTVL.

The rearrangement uses TRBV19 and TRBJ2-3, with 9 bases lining up with TRBD1. CDR1 is LNHDA, CDR2 SQIVND, per germline (reference sequence). The CDR3 loop spans 15 amino acids. The J segment lost 2 bases and the V segment lost 6 bases, leaving 6 bases of the junction unmatched. The CDR3 protein is CASRPGDRATDTQYF. The CDR3 DNA sequence: TGTGCCAGTAGGCCCGGGGACAGGGCCACAGATACGCAGTATTTT. Complete variable domain (other parts from reference TRBV19 and TRBJ2-3): DGGITQSPKYLFRKEGQNVTLSCEQNLNHDAMYWYRQDPGQGLRLIYYSQIVNDFQKGDIAEGYSVSREKKESFPLTVTSAQKNPTAFYLCASRPGDRATDTQYFGPGTRLTVL.

This clone occurred a few times. The chain recombines TRBV10-3 with TRBJ1-3; the D is unclear. The germline gives CDR1 ENHRY, CDR2 SYGVKD. CDR3 length equals 12 residues. Trimming removed 8 bases from V and 0 bases from J, with 5 bases in between. DNA of the CDR3: TGTGCCATCGGGAGCTCTGGAAACACCATATATTTT. Amino acid sequence: CAIGSSGNTIYF.